This T cell receptor beta chain was profiled in a study of siplizumab effects on memory and regulatory T cells. The study's findings and limits: In siplizumab cultures, the suppressive function of proliferating Tregs remained unconfirmed. Alloreactive sequences from unstimulated CD4+ memory cells fell significantly with siplizumab. For mappable alloreactive CD4+ clones, the mean Treg-derived fraction was approximately 69% with siplizumab and 25% to 30% in controls. Naive T cells seemed more diverse than memory cells; they also seemed major alloresponse contributors.

Here immunoSEQ multiplex PCR was the method, and the copy in TCRdb shows in-frame clones only, minus some. The sample carries 100,000 or so clones, roughly 91% recorded once. As regards this clone: The antigen is undetermined.

This CDR3 has 15 residues. The germline V gene encodes CDR1 SGHAT and CDR2 FQDESV (reference sequence). Trimming cost V 6 bases and J 1 base, with 15 bases left between them. Sequencing was done on a sample of CD4+ T cells sorted from blood. The sequence was obtained from a human donor in good health. This chain links TRBV11-1 with TRBJ1-1; TRBD1 might be the D (5 bases). CDR3 in amino acids: CASRRGDGSNTEAFF. CDR3 bases: TGTGCCAGCAGACGGGGCGACGGATCGAACACTGAAGCTTTCTTT. Together with reference TRBV11-1 and TRBJ1-1, the CDR3 gives the full variable domain: EAEVAQSPRYKITEKSQAVAFWCDPISGHATLYWYRQILGQGPELLVQFQDESVVDDSQLPKDRFSAERLKGVDSTLKIQPAELGDSAMYLCASRRGDGSNTEAFFGQGTRLTVV.